This T cell receptor beta chain was captured by sequencing in a study of PD-1 blockade in mismatch repair-deficient tumors. Study overall: Enrolled about 2012-2016, patients had progressing, pretreated mismatch repair-deficient cancers of 12 to 13 types.

A word on this clone: Its target is unknown.

Notes on the study in general: After pembrolizumab, tumor-resident clones rose rapidly, then generally contracted before radiologic responses.

The CDR3 sequence is 14 residues long. The ends were cut back, 5 bases at V and 4 bases at J, with 13 bases in the middle. The germline gives CDR1 SGHNT, CDR2 YENEEA. Profiled with immunoSEQ multiplex PCR; TCRdb holds only in-frame clones, not every one. The sample has approximately 110,000 clones; around 80% are singletons. This TCR was recovered from an adult with mismatch repair-deficient cancer. The rearrangement joins TRBV11-3 to TRBJ2-3; D ambiguous. This sample comprised peripheral blood, obtained roughly 60 weeks after starting pembrolizumab. The CDR3 sequence: CASSKAPSADTQYF. The CDR3 DNA follows: TGTGCCAGCAGCAAGGCCCCCTCGGCAGATACGCAGTATTTT.